This is a list of T cell receptor beta chains from one sample in a study of radiation and T cells in renal cell carcinoma. The table came from immunoSEQ multiplex PCR; TCRdb's copy has only in-frame clones and leaves some out. Among 130,000 to 150,000 clones listed, 70% to 90% were seen once. This material consisted of blood, taken from a patient whose treatment included radiotherapy and nephrectomy. The receptors derive from a woman in her fifties or sixties with renal cell carcinoma. Each CDR3 is given with its conserved first and last residue. Fields, in order: V gene, D gene, clone size, J gene, CDR3 protein, CDR3 DNA. D genes are given only for firm matches. The size entry is marked missing in some rows and otherwise reads once, few, many or a size class.

V: TRBV5-1
D: .
size: .
J: TRBJ1-3
CDR3: CASSLGGEGSPSGNTIYF
DNA: TGCGCCAGCAGCTTGGGCGGTGAGGGATCCCCCTCTGGAAACACCATATATTTT

V: TRBV19
D: .
size: .
J: TRBJ1-4
CDR3: CASSIQPGAEKLFF
DNA: TGTGCCAGTAGTATACAACCAGGGGCCGAAAAACTGTTTTTT

V: TRBV5-4
D: .
size: .
J: TRBJ1-1
CDR3: CASSLVGSGEAFF
DNA: TGTGCCAGCAGCTTGGTGGGGTCGGGCGAAGCTTTCTTT

V: TRBV11-2
D: .
size: .
J: TRBJ2-3
CDR3: CASSLDGGRTDTQYF
DNA: TGTGCCAGCAGCTTAGACGGGGGACGGACAGATACGCAGTATTTT

V: TRBV19
D: .
size: once
J: TRBJ2-2
CDR3: CASSLTNTGELFF
DNA: TGTGCCAGTAGTCTAACCAACACCGGGGAGCTGTTTTTT

V: TRBV7-7
D: TRBD2
size: .
J: TRBJ2-3
CDR3: CASSPTSGADTQYF
DNA: TGTGCTAGCAGCCCAACTAGCGGGGCGGATACGCAGTATTTT

V: TRBV5-6
D: .
size: once
J: TRBJ1-6
CDR3: CASTPGRAGNSPLHF
DNA: TGTGCCAGCACCCCAGGGCGGGCTGGAAACTCACCCCTCCACTTT

V: TRBV5-1
D: .
size: .
J: TRBJ2-7
CDR3: CASSSDISYEQYF
DNA: TGCGCCAGCAGCTCGGACATTTCCTACGAGCAGTACTTC

V: TRBV7-2
D: .
size: .
J: TRBJ2-7
CDR3: CASSLASKAEQYF
DNA: TGTGCCAGCAGCTTAGCTAGTAAGGCGGAGCAGTACTTC

V: TRBV14
D: TRBD1
size: .
J: TRBJ1-6
CDR3: CASSQEGRGNSPLHF
DNA: TGTGCCAGCAGCCAAGAGGGCAGGGGGAATTCACCCCTCCACTTT

V: TRBV7-3
D: .
size: .
J: TRBJ1-1
CDR3: CASSLSGPNTEAFF
DNA: TGTGCCAGCAGCTTATCTGGACCTAACACTGAAGCTTTCTTT

V: TRBV4-1
D: .
size: .
J: TRBJ2-5
CDR3: CASSQVWGEETQYF
DNA: TGCGCCAGCAGCCAAGTTTGGGGGGAAGAGACCCAGTACTTC

V: TRBV19
D: .
size: .
J: TRBJ1-2
CDR3: CASSPGGLGGGYTF
DNA: TGTGCCAGTAGTCCGGGGGGTTTGGGAGGTGGCTACACCTTC

V: TRBV4-3
D: .
size: .
J: TRBJ2-2
CDR3: CASSQEARSNTGELFF
DNA: TGCGCCAGCAGCCAAGAGGCCCGCTCGAACACCGGGGAGCTGTTTTTT

V: TRBV29-1
D: TRBD1
size: .
J: TRBJ1-1
CDR3: CSAGIGTAEAFF
DNA: TGCAGCGCGGGAATTGGGACAGCTGAAGCTTTCTTT

V: TRBV7-2
D: TRBD1
size: few
J: TRBJ1-1
CDR3: CASSLSGGTEAFF
DNA: TGTGCCAGCAGCTTATCAGGGGGCACTGAAGCTTTCTTT

V: TRBV6-6
D: TRBD1
size: .
J: TRBJ1-1
CDR3: CASSTGDPKVAFF
DNA: TGTGCCAGCAGTACAGGGGACCCCAAAGTGGCTTTCTTT

V: TRBV9
D: .
size: .
J: TRBJ1-1
CDR3: CASSVGTANTEAFF
DNA: TGTGCCAGCAGCGTAGGCACGGCGAACACTGAAGCTTTCTTT

V: TRBV6-6
D: TRBD2
size: once
J: TRBJ2-5
CDR3: CASSRPGGETQYF
DNA: TGTGCCAGCAGTAGGCCGGGAGGAGAGACCCAGTACTTC

V: TRBV4-1
D: .
size: .
J: TRBJ2-1
CDR3: CASSQVGLKNEQFF
DNA: TGCGCCAGCAGCCAAGTCGGCCTCAAAAATGAGCAGTTCTTC

V: TRBV7-9
D: .
size: many
J: TRBJ1-5
CDR3: CASSSTLSGQPQHF
DNA: TGTGCCAGCAGCTCCACGCTGTCAGGACAGCCCCAGCATTTT

V: TRBV11-2
D: .
size: .
J: TRBJ2-5
CDR3: CASSVRTPGTGGETQYF
DNA: TGTGCCAGCAGCGTACGTACCCCCGGGACTGGGGGCGAGACCCAGTACTTC

V: TRBV5-1
D: .
size: .
J: TRBJ1-1
CDR3: CASSFSGTAMNTEAFF
DNA: TGCGCCAGCAGCTTCTCCGGGACGGCTATGAACACTGAAGCTTTCTTT

V: TRBV7-8
D: .
size: .
J: TRBJ1-1
CDR3: CASRSRDHTEAFF
DNA: TGTGCCAGCAGGTCAAGGGACCACACTGAAGCTTTCTTT

V: TRBV5-1
D: TRBD1
size: .
J: TRBJ2-7
CDR3: CASSPGTGAYEQYF
DNA: TGCGCCAGCAGCCCCGGGACAGGGGCCTACGAGCAGTACTTC

V: TRBV18
D: TRBD1
size: .
J: TRBJ1-1
CDR3: CATLGQANTEAFF
DNA: TGTGCCACCCTGGGACAGGCCAACACTGAAGCTTTCTTT

V: TRBV7-2
D: .
size: .
J: TRBJ1-2
CDR3: CASSEGTGRNYGYTF
DNA: TGTGCCAGCAGCGAAGGTACAGGGAGAAACTATGGCTACACCTTC

V: TRBV6-1
D: TRBD1
size: .
J: TRBJ2-7
CDR3: CASSAAGQGTEQYF
DNA: TGTGCCAGCAGTGCTGCCGGACAGGGTACCGAGCAGTACTTC

V: TRBV6-5
D: TRBD1
size: .
J: TRBJ1-2
CDR3: CASSSPGQGAYGYTF
DNA: TGTGCCAGCAGTTCTCCGGGACAGGGGGCATATGGCTACACCTTC

V: TRBV5-1
D: .
size: .
J: TRBJ2-3
CDR3: CASSLEVLTDTQYF
DNA: TGCGCCAGCAGCTTGGAAGTCCTCACAGATACGCAGTATTTT

V: TRBV19
D: .
size: .
J: TRBJ2-3
CDR3: CASSKPGQGTDTQYF
DNA: TGTGCCAGTAGCAAGCCCGGGCAGGGTACAGATACGCAGTATTTT